A single T cell receptor beta chain is shown here with its context. Its antigen is unidentified. The data belong to a study of beta chain features in type 1 diabetes. The authors obtained over 95% purity in all sorted populations. Sequenced material consisted of expressed TCRB transcripts (all of the isolated RNA was reverse transcribed). TCRdb keeps only in-frame clones here, not all; method: immunoSEQ multiplex PCR. Among around 140,000 clones listed, over 8% were seen once. General study results and limits: cDNA sequencing could over-represent cells with high TCR expression.

Per germline, CDR1 SNHLY and CDR2 FYNNEI. The CDR3 extends over 13 amino acids. Trimming cost V 9 bases and J 1 base; bases outside gene matches: 5. The V call is TRBV2, the J call TRBJ2-5; TRBD2 aligns across 7 bases. This clonotype was sampled from a woman in her 40s in good health. The material sequenced was central memory CD4+ T cells from blood. CDR3 protein: CARAGEIQETQYF. CDR3 DNA sequence: TGTGCCAGGGCGGGGGAAATCCAAGAGACCCAGTACTTC. Based on the CDR3 plus reference TRBV2 and TRBJ2-5, the full variable domain is EPEVTQTPSHQVTQMGQEVILRCVPISNHLYFYWYRQILGQKVEFLVSFYNNEISEKSEIFDDQFSVERPDGSNFTLKIRSTKLEDSAMYFCARAGEIQETQYFGPGTRLLVL.